These 25 T cell receptor beta chains were sequenced from one sample in a study of blood T cell repertoires in COVID-19. Sequencing was performed with immunoSEQ multiplex PCR; in TCRdb, only in-frame clones are kept and a portion is missing. The table includes about 410,000 clones, about 92% detected once. The sequenced material came from PBMCs or T cells enriched from blood (not recorded which). The receptors shown here come from a man between 18 and 35 years old who had recovered from COVID-19.

This chain links TRBV3-1 (or the pseudogene TRBV3-2) with TRBJ2-4, with D unclear. Deletions cut 0 bases from V and 4 bases from J, with 10 bases between. CDR3 size: 15 residues. Germline V gene lookup returns CDR1 LGHDT and CDR2 YNNKEL (reference sequence). CDR3 amino acids: CASSQEGIAKNIQYF. The DNA of the CDR3 is TGTGCCAGCAGCCAAGAAGGAATAGCTAAAAACATTCAGTACTTC.

V usage is TRBV7-9 and J usage is TRBJ2-3, with 7 bases lining up with TRBD2. The CDR3 loop spans 17 amino acids. Germline loops: CDR1 SEHNR, CDR2 FQNEAQ (reference sequence). V shed 4 bases and J 3 bases; nucleotides not matched to a gene: 13. CDR3 sequence (DNA): TGTGCCAGCAGCTATAAGACGTGGCGGGAGTTTACAGATACGCAGTATTTT. Amino acids: CASSYKTWREFTDTQYF.

The chain is built from TRBV9 and TRBJ1-3, with D possibly matching TRBD1 (6 bases). Germline V gene data show CDR1 as SGDLS and CDR2 as YYNGEE. V was trimmed by 3 bases and J by 0 bases, leaving 13 bases between them. The CDR3 spans 16 residues. CDR3 coding DNA: TGTGCCAGCAGCGACACAGGGATTAGCTCTGGAAACACCATATATTTT. Amino acid sequence: CASSDTGISSGNTIYF.

V gene TRBV29-1 combines with J gene TRBJ1-4, with 10 bases identical to TRBD1. CDR1 is SQVTM, CDR2 ANQGSEA, per germline. With 6 bases clipped from V and 10 bases from J, the junction kept 11 bases outside the gene matches. CDR3 length: 14 residues. The CDR3 spells CSVAMSDRGGKLFF. CDR3 in DNA: TGCAGCGTCGCTATGTCGGACAGGGGGGGAAAACTGTTTTTT.

The V gene is TRBV28, the J gene TRBJ1-5; 7 positions agree with TRBD1. V was clipped by 5 bases and J by 0 bases; unmatched bases: 4. Germline CDR1 MDHEN, CDR2 SYDVKM. CDR3 length equals 15 residues. The CDR3 is CASSVTGSSNQPQHF. The CDR3 DNA is TGTGCCAGCAGTGTGACAGGGAGTAGCAATCAGCCCCAGCATTTT.

This clone was observed a single time. The chain recombines TRBV5-1 with TRBJ2-5; 12 bases are a match to TRBD1. Germline V gene data show CDR1 as SGHRS and CDR2 as YFSETQ. The CDR3 length is 18 residues. V dropped 2 bases and J dropped 5; count of bases not matched to a gene: 13. The CDR3 sequence is CASSFLAGGQGALETQYF. The CDR3 bases are TGCGCCAGCAGCTTCCTCGCAGGGGGACAGGGGGCGTTGGAGACCCAGTACTTC.

The gene calls are TRBV2 and TRBJ1-2; the match to TRBD1 covers 8 bases. The junction had 6 bases not matched to a gene; V was cut back by 7 bases and J by 2 bases. The CDR3 spans 14 residues. Germline CDR1 and CDR2: SNHLY and FYNNEI. CDR3 sequence reads: CASTLGQGNYGYTF. Here the CDR3 DNA reads TGTGCCAGCACCCTAGGACAGGGCAACTATGGCTACACCTTC. The whole variable domain, remainder taken from reference TRBV2 and TRBJ1-2, is EPEVTQTPSHQVTQMGQEVILRCVPISNHLYFYWYRQILGQKVEFLVSFYNNEISEKSEIFDDQFSVERPDGSNFTLKIRSTKLEDSAMYFCASTLGQGNYGYTFGSGTRLTVV.

The genes are TRBV19 and TRBJ2-1; TRBD2 matches at 15 bases. The CDR3 loop spans 19 amino acids. Germline loops: CDR1 LNHDA, CDR2 SQIVND (reference sequence). J lost 2 bases, V lost 5 bases, and 10 bases had no gene match. CDR3 in DNA: TGTGCCAGTAGTCCGCCGGGACTAGCGGGAGGTTCCCCCTACAATGAGCAGTTCTTC. Translated, it gives CASSPPGLAGGSPYNEQFF.

The chain combines TRBV13 with TRBJ1-1; D call uncertain. Germline lookup yields CDR1 PRHDT and CDR2 FYEKMQ (reference sequence). This CDR3 contains 12 residues. Deletions cut 6 bases from V and 8 bases from J, with 13 bases between. CDR3 protein: CASSLDRREAFF. CDR3 nucleotides: TGTGCCAGCAGTTTGGATCGGAGGGAAGCTTTCTTT.

V gene TRBV10-2 combines with J gene TRBJ2-3; no clear D. CDR1 WSHSY and CDR2 SAAADI come from the germline V gene. The CDR3 consists of 13 residues. V lost 8 bases, J lost 2 bases, and 11 bases lay in between. The CDR3 DNA is TGCGCCAGCGGGCCACAAGCCACAGATACGCAGTATTTT. Translation gives CASGPQATDTQYF.

The chain couples TRBV15 to TRBJ2-7; TRBD1 matches at 9 bases. The ends lost 3 bases at V and 7 bases at J; junction bases unmatched: 10. This CDR3 spans 15 amino acids. The germline gives CDR1 LNHNV, CDR2 YYDKDF (reference sequence). In DNA form, the CDR3 reads TGTGCCACCAGCAGGGGTGTGGGACAGGGCTTAGAGCAGTACTTC. Translation gives CATSRGVGQGLEQYF.

This chain joins TRBV4-2 and TRBJ1-4, with D possibly TRBD1 on 6 matching bases. Germline loops: CDR1 LGHNA, CDR2 YNFKEQ. The CDR3 is 16 residues long. V was pared by 4 bases and J by 5 bases, with 17 bases between. The CDR3 bases are TGTGCCAGCAGCCTGCACCCCGGGACACCCAATGAAAAACTGTTTTTT. This codes for CASSLHPGTPNEKLFF.

This CDR3 reads CSVANLGRQGNEQFF. The CDR3 bases are TGCAGCGTTGCGAATCTAGGGAGACAGGGCAATGAGCAGTTCTTC. J is TRBJ2-1 and V is TRBV29-1, with TRBD1 matching 7 bases. Germline V CDR1 and CDR2: SQVTM, ANQGSEA. The CDR3 consists of 15 residues. Germline trimming cut 4 bases from V and 6 bases from J; bases unmatched to any gene: 12.

The V call is TRBV5-1, the J call TRBJ1-1, with TRBD1 identical over 9 bases. Germline assignment: CDR1 SGHRS and CDR2 YFSETQ. The ends lost 0 bases at V and 4 bases at J; junction bases unmatched: 4. This CDR3 contains 15 residues. The CDR3 region is CASSLVGDRVTEAFF. Written as DNA, the CDR3 is TGCGCCAGCAGCTTGGTAGGGGACAGGGTCACTGAAGCTTTCTTT.

The chain has TRBV7-9 and TRBJ1-1, with a tentative D call TRBD1 (5 bases). Between the trimmed V and J ends, which lost 8 bases and 5 bases, there was a span of 15 bases. Germline V gives CDR1 SEHNR, CDR2 FQNEAQ (reference sequence). This CDR3 is built from 13 residues. The CDR3 loop reads CASARPGGTEAFF. Written as DNA, the CDR3 is TGTGCCAGCGCCCGGCCGGGGGGGACTGAAGCTTTCTTT.

This clone was counted between two and nine times. The CDR3 spells CASSVTGLGGYTF. The CDR3 DNA is TGTGCCAGCAGTGTTACAGGGCTGGGCGGCTACACCTTC. This sequence joins TRBV6-4 and TRBJ1-2; perhaps TRBD1 as D (6 bases). Trimming shortened V by 4 bases and J by 8 bases, and 14 bases separated the two germline ends. There are 13 residues in the CDR3. Germline lookup yields CDR1 MRHNA and CDR2 SNTAGT.

The chain carries TRBV5-1 and TRBJ1-1, with 7 bases aligning to TRBD1. Looked up from germline, CDR1 is SGHRS and CDR2 is YFSETQ. This CDR3 region has 16 residues. V shed 0 bases, J shed 5 bases, and the junction held 10 bases outside the gene matches. The CDR3 sequence: CASSLGLAPQGTEAFF. The CDR3 bases are TGCGCCAGCAGCTTGGGCCTGGCCCCACAGGGGACTGAAGCTTTCTTT.

The J gene is TRBJ1-1, the V gene TRBV11-2; maybe TRBD1 (6 bases). CDR3 length: 15 residues. Per the germline V gene, CDR1 is SGHAT and CDR2 is FQNNGV. Deletions cut 4 bases from V and 5 bases from J, with 17 bases between. The CDR3 DNA reads as TGTGCCAGCAGCTCTTTCAGGGGCATGGGAACTGAAGCTTTCTTT. Its protein is CASSSFRGMGTEAFF. Full variable domain (missing parts from reference TRBV11-2 and TRBJ1-1): EAGVAQSPRYKIIEKRQSVAFWCNPISGHATLYWYQQILGQGPKLLIQFQNNGVVDDSQLPKDRFSAERLKGVDSTLKIQPAKLEDSAVYLCASSSFRGMGTEAFFGQGTRLTVV.

The DNA for the CDR3 is TGTGCCAGCAGCCGCCGCGGAACGAACACTGAAGCTTTCTTT. Residues: CASSRRGTNTEAFF. The J gene is TRBJ1-1, the V gene TRBV5-6; D not resolved. From germline, CDR1 is SGHDT and CDR2 YYEEEE. CDR3 size: 14 residues. V lost 4 bases and J 1 base, leaving 11 bases between the germline ends. Based on the CDR3 plus reference TRBV5-6 and TRBJ1-1, the full variable domain is DAGVTQSPTHLIKTRGQQVTLRCSPKSGHDTVSWYQQALGQGPQFIFQYYEEEERQRGNFPDRFSGHQFPNYSSELNVNALLLGDSALYLCASSRRGTNTEAFFGQGTRLTVV.

The chain recombines TRBV28 with TRBJ1-4; TRBD1 might be the D (5 bases). The CDR3 extends over 16 amino acids. CDR1 is MDHEN, CDR2 SYDVKM, per germline. Trimming cost V 7 bases and J 0 bases, with 15 bases left between them. This CDR3 is CASTTAGGTTNEKLFF. The CDR3 region has the DNA TGTGCCAGCACCACTGCGGGGGGAACAACTAATGAAAAACTGTTTTTT.

This chain links TRBV7-9 with TRBJ1-2; unclear D gene. V shed 2 bases and J shed 6 bases, with 4 bases lying between them. CDR3 size: 11 residues. CDR1 is SEHNR, CDR2 FQNEAQ, per germline (reference sequence). CDR3 sequence (DNA): TGTGCCAGCAGCTTATCGGATGGCTACACCTTC. Translation gives CASSLSDGYTF.

CDR3 amino acids: CASSLDGQGYTEAFF. DNA for the CDR3: TGCGCCAGCAGCTTGGATGGACAGGGATACACTGAAGCTTTCTTT. The chain is built from TRBV5-1 and TRBJ1-1; 8 bases line up with TRBD1. V lost 0 bases to trimming and J lost 3 bases; unmatched junction nucleotides: 4. The CDR3 has 15 residues. Germline V gene lookup returns CDR1 SGHRS and CDR2 YFSETQ.

The V call is TRBV3-1 (or the pseudogene TRBV3-2), the J call TRBJ1-2, with D possibly TRBD1 on 5 matching bases. Germline CDR1 reads LGHDT; CDR2 reads YNNKEL (reference sequence). Trimming shortened V by 4 bases and J by 14 bases, and 17 bases separated the two germline ends. This CDR3 has 12 amino acids. CDR3 DNA sequence: TGTGCCAGCAGCCTCGGGGAGGGGAGGAGTACCTTC. This sequence encodes CASSLGEGRSTF.

The V call is TRBV5-6, the J call TRBJ1-5; D may be TRBD1 (5 bases). Trimming removed 4 bases at V and 8 bases at J, with 16 bases between. The CDR3 spans 14 residues. Germline lookup yields CDR1 SGHDT and CDR2 YYEEEE. CDR3 amino acids: CASSRGARREPQHF. For the CDR3, the DNA is TGTGCCAGCAGCCGCGGGGCTCGCCGAGAGCCCCAGCATTTT.

This clone was counted a single time. Here the CDR3 reads CASSRMTGNDGYTF. The CDR3 region has the DNA TGTGCCAGCAGTCGGATGACAGGCAATGATGGCTACACCTTC. This sequence joins TRBV6-5 and TRBJ1-2, with D perhaps TRBD1 (6 bases). This CDR3 is 14 amino acids long. V dropped 5 bases and J dropped 6 bases, with 16 bases sitting between them. CDR1 MNHEY and CDR2 SVGAGI come from the germline V gene.